This passage covers 7 T cell receptor beta chains from one sample sequenced in a study of technical replicates of blood from a handful of donors. Repertoires were generated with immunoSEQ multiplex PCR, while TCRdb's copy carries only in-frame clones and drops some. The data show tens of thousands of clones, 90% to 95% seen once. The specimen sequenced was PBMCs. Receptor source: a human donor in good health. Some clones in this sample may be carry-over from other donors' samples.

The chain employs TRBV5-6 and TRBJ2-3; D possibly corresponds to TRBD2 (6 bases). The germline gives CDR1 SGHDT, CDR2 YYEEEE. The CDR3 contains 15 residues. V gave up 4 bases and J gave up 4 bases, with 16 bases separating them. CDR3 region: CASSPGLLGPDTQYF. The CDR3, as DNA: TGTGCCAGCAGCCCGGGACTCCTTGGCCCAGATACGCAGTATTTT. The full variable domain, completed using reference TRBV5-6 and TRBJ2-3, is DAGVTQSPTHLIKTRGQQVTLRCSPKSGHDTVSWYQQALGQGPQFIFQYYEEEERQRGNFPDRFSGHQFPNYSSELNVNALLLGDSALYLCASSPGLLGPDTQYFGPGTRLTVL.

The rearrangement joins TRBV6-6 to TRBJ1-6; the match to TRBD1 covers 10 bases. CDR1 MNHNY and CDR2 SVGAGI come from the germline V gene (reference sequence). The CDR3 covers 13 residues. Losses at the gene ends were 10 bases for V and 10 bases for J; bases not matched to a gene: 7. The CDR3 coding sequence is TGTGCCACCGGGACAGGGGCTTACTCACCCCTCCACTTT. It yields the protein CATGTGAYSPLHF.

The rearrangement uses TRBV12-5 and TRBJ1-4; D gene ambiguous. This CDR3 spans 15 amino acids. Germline loops: CDR1 LGHNT, CDR2 FRNRAP. The V end was cut by 1 base, the J end by 4 bases, with 10 bases between. The chain's CDR3 is CASGLDSRSNEKLFF. As DNA, the CDR3 is TGTGCTAGTGGTTTGGATTCCAGAAGTAATGAAAAACTGTTTTTT. The full variable domain, its missing parts supplied by reference TRBV12-5 and TRBJ1-4, is DARVTQTPRHKVTEMGQEVTMRCQPILGHNTVFWYRQTMMQGLELLAYFRNRAPLDDSGMPKDRFSAEMPDATLATLKIQPSEPRDSAVYFCASGLDSRSNEKLFFGSGTQLSVL.

V and J are TRBV5-1 and TRBJ2-2; 8 bases align to TRBD2. The CDR3 sequence is 16 residues long. V shed 0 bases, J shed 4 bases, and the junction held 5 bases outside the gene matches. In germline, CDR1 is SGHRS, CDR2 YFSETQ. The CDR3, as DNA: TGCGCCAGCAGCTTGGTTAGCGGGGTGTTCACCGGGGAGCTGTTTTTT. It codes for CASSLVSGVFTGELFF.

The rearrangement links TRBV29-1 to TRBJ1-4; 7 bases are a match to TRBD1. The V gene end was trimmed by 5 bases and the J gene end by 6 bases; junction bases not matched to a gene: 9. The CDR3 is 14 residues long. Germline values: CDR1 SQVTM, CDR2 ANQGSEA. CDR3: CSVKPGQWDEKLFF. The CDR3 DNA sequence: TGCAGCGTTAAGCCGGGACAGTGGGATGAAAAACTGTTTTTT. Full variable domain (remainder filled in from reference TRBV29-1 and TRBJ1-4): SAVISQKPSRDICQRGTSLTIQCQVDSQVTMMFWYRQQPGQSLTLIATANQGSEATYESGFVIDKFPISRPNLTFSTLTVSNMSPEDSSIYLCSVKPGQWDEKLFFGSGTQLSVL.

This chain joins TRBV7-2 and TRBJ1-2, with D possibly being TRBD1 (5 bases). Trimming pared 9 bases from V and 4 bases from J, leaving 9 bases between. The CDR3 loop spans 11 amino acids. From germline, CDR1 is SGHTA and CDR2 FQGNSA. The CDR3 reads CARGQGYGYTF. DNA for the CDR3: TGTGCCAGGGGGCAAGGCTATGGCTACACCTTC.

This sequence joins TRBV7-2 and TRBJ2-3; no clear D gene. From germline, CDR1 is SGHTA and CDR2 FQGNSA. This CDR3 is 15 amino acids long. Trimming pared 7 bases from V and 1 base from J, leaving 15 bases between. CDR3 loop: CASIPWWLGTDTQYF. The CDR3 coding sequence is TGTGCCAGCATCCCCTGGTGGTTAGGCACAGATACGCAGTATTTT.